This T cell receptor (beta chain) was sequenced for a study of tumor and adjacent non-tumor tissue in lung cancer. A modified ARM-PCR protocol with three rounds of nested PCR amplified TCRbeta. TCRdb itself ran the multiplex PCR reads through MiXCR, one entry per CDR3 protein. The data hold around 74,000 distinct CDR3 sequences, with around 70% observed a single time. Worth noting for this clonotype: The junction does not match germline at one end; this may be a read error.

No cell sorting was done before RNA was extracted from the tissue. The germline V gene has CDR1 LNHDA and CDR2 SQIVND (reference sequence). The length of the CDR3 is 15 residues. The chain carries TRBV19 and TRBJ2-2, with 8 bases that match TRBD2. This TCR was sampled from a woman aged 70-85 years with non-small cell lung cancer. What was sequenced was lung tumor tissue. The CDR3 loop reads CVSSPSGSNTGELFF. CDR3 in DNA: TGTGTCAGTAGTCCTAGCGGGTCGAACACAGGGGAGCTGTTTTTT.